These 27 T cell receptor beta chains share one sample of origin, sequenced in a study of blood T cell repertoires in COVID-19. Assay: immunoSEQ multiplex PCR; the TCRdb copy retains only in-frame clones and omits some. The data show some 61,000 clones, 86% seen once. Sample: peripheral blood. These receptors were taken from a man aged 30-40 years with acute or convalescent COVID-19.

This clone was recorded once. The V gene is TRBV21-1, the J gene TRBJ1-5; the DNA was not compared with TRBD1, the D call given in the table. TRBV21-1 is an annotated pseudogene. The length of the CDR3 is 17 residues. The chain's CDR3 is CASSKYRQGKGNQPQHF. CDR3 bases: TGTGCCAGCAGCAAATATAGACAGGGTAAAGGCAATCAGCCCCAGCATTTT.

The chain carries TRBV6-5 and TRBJ1-1, with TRBD1 matching 7 bases. The CDR3 consists of 14 residues. Trimming removed 7 bases from V and 5 bases from J; junction bases left unmatched: 10. In germline, CDR1 is MNHEY, CDR2 SVGAGI. Written as DNA, the CDR3 is TGTGCCAGCATTTCCGACAGGGCGGGAACTGAAGCTTTCTTT. It encodes CASISDRAGTEAFF.

CDR3 amino acids: CASSSRGDRGLIGANVLTF. The DNA for the CDR3 is TGTGCCAGCAGCTCCCGGGGGGACAGGGGTCTAATCGGGGCCAACGTCCTGACTTTC. This chain uses TRBV7-9 with TRBJ2-6; 10 bases match TRBD1. Germline V gene sequence: CDR1 SEHNR, CDR2 FQNEAQ (reference sequence). Germline trimming cut 4 bases from V and 4 bases from J; bases unmatched to any gene: 13. The CDR3 spans 19 residues.

This rearrangement joins TRBV6-2 or TRBV6-3 to TRBJ2-5; a possible D gene is TRBD1 (5 bases). V was shortened by 1 base and J by 5 bases, with 17 bases between the two germline ends. This CDR3 region has 16 residues. Germline V gene sequence: CDR1 MNHEY, CDR2 SVGEGT. This chain's CDR3 is CASSYWGGAPGETQYF. In DNA, the CDR3 is TGTGCCAGCAGTTACTGGGGTGGGGCCCCCGGGGAGACCCAGTACTTC.

The V call is TRBV2, the J call TRBJ2-7; the D gene is possibly TRBD2 (6 bases). CDR3 length: 12 amino acids. CDR1 and CDR2 (germline): SNHLY, FYNNEI. Trimming left V 7 bases short and J 3 bases short, with 10 bases between. CDR3 amino acids: CASTPGDYEQYF. The CDR3 DNA sequence: TGTGCCAGCACCCCGGGGGACTACGAGCAGTACTTC.

The chain uses TRBV19 and TRBJ2-7; 13 bases are a match to TRBD2. The J segment lost 4 bases and the V segment lost 5 bases, leaving 5 bases of the junction unmatched. The CDR3 consists of 15 residues. Per the germline V gene, CDR1 is LNHDA and CDR2 is SQIVND (reference sequence). The CDR3 DNA reads TGTGCCAGTAGTGTACTAGCGGGAGGGTCGTACGAGCAGTACTTC. It specifies CASSVLAGGSYEQYF.

This chain joins TRBV18 and TRBJ2-7; 8 bases fit TRBD1. The germline V gene has CDR1 KGHSH and CDR2 LQKENI. After removal of 3 bases from V and 7 bases from J, the junction contained 8 bases not matched to a gene. This CDR3 contains 14 residues. The CDR3 loop reads CASSPRTGMGEQYF. As DNA, the CDR3 is TGTGCCAGCTCACCTAGGACAGGGATGGGAGAGCAGTACTTC. Variable domain in full (rest from reference TRBV18 and TRBJ2-7): NAGVMQNPRHLVRRRGQEARLRCSPMKGHSHVYWYRQLPEEGLKFMVYLQKENIIDESGMPKERFSAEFPKEGPSILRIQQVVRGDSAAYFCASSPRTGMGEQYFGPGTRLTVT.

CDR3 DNA: TGTGCCAGCAGTTTAAGCACCTATGGCTACACCTTC. As protein: CASSLSTYGYTF. The genes are TRBV12-3 or TRBV12-4 and TRBJ1-2; no firm D call. The germline V and J ends were trimmed by 2 bases and 4 bases, with 5 bases remaining between them. The CDR3 covers 12 residues.

The chain links TRBV29-1 to TRBJ1-2; 7 nucleotides agree with TRBD1. Germline-derived CDR1 and CDR2 are SQVTM and ANQGSEA. Trimming cost V 3 bases and J 2 bases; bases outside gene matches: 3. The CDR3 has 13 amino acids. This CDR3 is CSVDVRGNYGYTF. The CDR3 nucleotides read TGCAGCGTTGACGTCAGGGGGAACTATGGCTACACCTTC.

The CDR3 region is CASSLERGTGGAQNTGELFF. CDR3 coding DNA: TGTGCCAGCAGCCTAGAAAGAGGGACGGGAGGGGCCCAGAACACCGGGGAGCTGTTTTTT. The chain combines TRBV7-3 with TRBJ2-2; 8 bases are a match to TRBD2. The V gene end was trimmed by 5 bases and the J gene end by 1 base; junction bases not matched to a gene: 18. This CDR3 has 20 amino acids. Looked up from germline, CDR1 is SGHTA and CDR2 is FQGTGA. The entire variable domain, with the rest obtained from reference TRBV7-3 and TRBJ2-2, is as follows: GAGVSQTPSNKVTEKGKYVELRCDPISGHTALYWYRQSLGQGPEFLIYFQGTGAADDSGLPNDRFFAVRPEGSVSTLKIQRTERGDSAVYLCASSLERGTGGAQNTGELFFGEGSRLTVL.

The CDR3 DNA sequence: TGCAGTGCTAGAAGGGGTGAGCAGTTCTTC. Translated, it gives CSARRGEQFF. The chain employs TRBV20-1 and TRBJ2-1; D might be TRBD1 (5 bases). Per the germline V gene, CDR1 is DFQATT and CDR2 is SNEGSKA (reference sequence). The CDR3 covers 10 residues. V lost 2 bases, J lost 9 bases, and 5 bases lay in between.

This chain links TRBV7-3 with TRBJ2-2; D might be TRBD1 (6 bases). Germline V gene data show CDR1 as SGHTA and CDR2 as FQGTGA. The CDR3 has 17 residues. Trimming left V 6 bases short and J 0 bases short, with 17 bases between. CDR3 in DNA: TGTGCCAGCAGATATCCGCCGGGACAATCGAACACCGGGGAGCTGTTTTTT. Its translation is CASRYPPGQSNTGELFF.

J is TRBJ1-1 and V is TRBV2, with 7 bases aligning to TRBD1. The V gene end was trimmed by 2 bases and the J gene end by 1 base; junction bases not matched to a gene: 4. Germline V CDR1 and CDR2: SNHLY, FYNNEI. There are 15 residues in the CDR3. The CDR3 sequence is CASSEPHRGNTEAFF. The DNA for the CDR3 is TGTGCCAGCAGTGAACCTCACAGGGGGAACACTGAAGCTTTCTTT.

The V call is TRBV19, the J call TRBJ2-5, with TRBD1 identical over 7 bases. Germline V gene data show CDR1 as LNHDA and CDR2 as SQIVND (reference sequence). This CDR3 region has 16 residues. V shed 4 bases, J shed 1 base, and the junction held 9 bases outside the gene matches. The CDR3 DNA is TGTGCCAGTAGTAATTCTTGGTACAGGGGCCAAGAGACCCAGTACTTC. Its translation: CASSNSWYRGQETQYF.

The chain recombines TRBV7-2 with TRBJ1-2, with D perhaps TRBD1 (5 bases). Per the germline V gene, CDR1 is SGHTA and CDR2 is FQGNSA. V gave up 2 bases and J gave up 2 bases, with 12 bases separating them. CDR3 size: 15 residues. CDR3 nucleotide sequence: TGTGCCAGCAGCTTACAGGGCCAACTAAACTATGGCTACACCTTC. Its protein is CASSLQGQLNYGYTF. Full variable domain (remainder filled in from reference TRBV7-2 and TRBJ1-2): GAGVSQSPSNKVTEKGKDVELRCDPISGHTALYWYRQSLGQGLEFLIYFQGNSAPDKSGLPSDRFSAERTGGSVSTLTIQRTQQEDSAVYLCASSLQGQLNYGYTFGSGTRLTVV.

The V call is TRBV5-1, the J call TRBJ1-1; D is unclear. In germline, CDR1 is SGHRS, CDR2 YFSETQ. The CDR3 is made up of 15 amino acids. Trimming took off 0 bases at V and 1 base at J, with 10 bases between the two ends. CDR3 DNA: TGCGCCAGCAGCTTGGAGGGAGTACCGAACACTGAAGCTTTCTTT. Translated: CASSLEGVPNTEAFF.

V gene TRBV9 combines with J gene TRBJ1-5; possible D gene TRBD1, 5 bases. This CDR3 has 16 residues. V lost 3 bases to trimming and J lost 6 bases, with 19 bases between them. Germline CDR1 and CDR2: SGDLS and YYNGEE. In DNA form, the CDR3 reads TGTGCCAGCAGCGCAACTCAAGATTTACAGGCTCAGCCCCAGCATTTT. It yields the protein CASSATQDLQAQPQHF.

The rearrangement uses TRBV7-3 and TRBJ2-3; possible D gene TRBD1, 7 bases. In germline, CDR1 is SGHTA, CDR2 FQGTGA. This CDR3 is built from 15 residues. Trimming removed 1 base at V and 6 bases at J, with 14 bases between. The CDR3 loop is CASSLRGDSRDTQYF. For the CDR3, the DNA is TGTGCCAGCAGCTTAAGGGGGGACAGCCGCGATACGCAGTATTTT.

The chain joins TRBV4-1 to TRBJ2-4; 8 bases align to TRBD2. Trimming cost V 0 bases and J 7 bases; bases outside gene matches: 11. Germline V gene lookup returns CDR1 MGHRA and CDR2 YSYEKL. The CDR3 has 17 amino acids. In nucleotides, the CDR3 is TGCGCCAGCAGCCAAGACCAAGGGGGACTAGTATGGAACATTCAGTACTTC. Translation: CASSQDQGGLVWNIQYF.

This clone was found a few times. The gene calls are TRBV4-2 and TRBJ2-7, with 7 bases aligning to TRBD1. Germline loops: CDR1 LGHNA, CDR2 YNFKEQ. This CDR3 has 17 amino acids. V shed 0 bases, J shed 5 bases, and the junction held 13 bases outside the gene matches. The CDR3 DNA is TGTGCCAGCAGCCAAGATGGATTGGACAGGAAAGCGAACGAGCAGTACTTC. Residues: CASSQDGLDRKANEQYF.

This sequence joins TRBV7-3 and TRBJ2-1; possibly TRBD1 for D (7 bases). Trimming took off 2 bases at V and 7 bases at J, with 15 bases between the two ends. The CDR3 covers 15 residues. Per the germline V gene, CDR1 is SGHTA and CDR2 is FQGTGA. As DNA, the CDR3 is TGTGCCAGCAGCTTATCAGGGGGGTTGGTGAATGAGCAGTTCTTC. Translated: CASSLSGGLVNEQFF.

A few counts support this clone. The chain has TRBV4-1 and TRBJ2-7; the D is unclear. The CDR3 consists of 15 residues. Germline V gene lookup returns CDR1 MGHRA and CDR2 YSYEKL. Between the trimmed V and J ends, which lost 0 bases and 3 bases, there was a span of 12 bases. CDR3 sequence reads: CASSQDQVQFYEQYF. The CDR3 DNA reads as TGCGCCAGCAGCCAAGACCAGGTACAGTTCTACGAGCAGTACTTC.

This clone is a singleton in its sample. V is TRBV7-8 and J is TRBJ1-5; 8 bases are a match to TRBD1. The V gene end was trimmed by 4 bases and the J gene end by 6 bases; junction bases not matched to a gene: 5. There are 14 residues in the CDR3. Germline V gene sequence: CDR1 SGHVS, CDR2 FQNEAQ. The CDR3: CASSSQDRGQPQHF. The DNA for the CDR3 is TGTGCCAGCAGCTCCCAAGACAGGGGTCAGCCCCAGCATTTT. The variable domain in full, with the rest retrieved from reference TRBV7-8 and TRBJ1-5, is GAGVSQSPRYKVAKRGQDVALRCDPISGHVSLFWYQQALGQGPEFLTYFQNEAQLDKSGLPSDRFFAERPEGSVSTLKIQRTQQEDSAVYLCASSSQDRGQPQHFGDGTRLSIL.

The genes are TRBV7-2 and TRBJ2-7; maybe TRBD2 (6 bases). Per germline, CDR1 SGHTA and CDR2 FQGNSA. V was trimmed by 8 bases and J by 1 base, leaving 15 bases between them. This CDR3 contains 14 residues. DNA for the CDR3: TGTGCCAGCGGGAGACGGGAGAAATCCTACGAGCAGTACTTC. This sequence encodes CASGRREKSYEQYF. Full variable domain (missing parts from reference TRBV7-2 and TRBJ2-7): GAGVSQSPSNKVTEKGKDVELRCDPISGHTALYWYRQSLGQGLEFLIYFQGNSAPDKSGLPSDRFSAERTGGSVSTLTIQRTQQEDSAVYLCASGRREKSYEQYFGPGTRLTVT.

V is TRBV12-3 or TRBV12-4 and J is TRBJ1-2, with TRBD1 identical over 7 bases. J was trimmed by 5 bases and V by 3 bases; bases with no gene match: 3. The CDR3 is 13 amino acids. The CDR3 sequence: CASSLTGTYGYTF. CDR3 bases: TGTGCCAGCAGTTTGACAGGGACATATGGCTACACCTTC.

This chain joins TRBV28 and TRBJ1-1; tentatively, D is TRBD1 (5 bases). V was clipped by 7 bases and J by 3 bases, with 27 bases between them. Germline V CDR1 and CDR2: MDHEN, SYDVKM. The CDR3 sequence is 18 residues long. The CDR3 reads CASKGITPWAGGDTEAFF. The CDR3 DNA follows: TGTGCCAGCAAGGGAATAACCCCATGGGCGGGGGGGGACACTGAAGCTTTCTTT.

The chain carries TRBV19 and TRBJ2-2; D is possibly TRBD1 (5 bases). Germline-derived CDR1 and CDR2 are LNHDA and SQIVND (reference sequence). The CDR3 runs 14 residues. The V end was cut by 10 bases, the J end by 5 bases, with 17 bases between. CDR3 in DNA: TGTGCCACCCTGGGCCAGGGTTGGACCGGGGAGCTGTTTTTT. This sequence encodes CATLGQGWTGELFF.